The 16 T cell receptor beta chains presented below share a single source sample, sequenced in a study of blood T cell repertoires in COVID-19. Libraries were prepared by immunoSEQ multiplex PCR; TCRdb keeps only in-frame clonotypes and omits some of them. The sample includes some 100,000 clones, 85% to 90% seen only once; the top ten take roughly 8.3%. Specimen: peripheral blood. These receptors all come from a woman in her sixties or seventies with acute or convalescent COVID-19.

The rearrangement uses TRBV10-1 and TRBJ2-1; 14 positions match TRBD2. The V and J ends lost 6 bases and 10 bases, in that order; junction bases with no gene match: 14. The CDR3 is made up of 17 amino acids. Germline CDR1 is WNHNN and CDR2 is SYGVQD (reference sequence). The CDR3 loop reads CASSDPPGLAGVGEQFF. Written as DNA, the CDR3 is TGCGCCAGCAGCGACCCCCCGGGACTAGCGGGAGTTGGAGAGCAGTTCTTC.

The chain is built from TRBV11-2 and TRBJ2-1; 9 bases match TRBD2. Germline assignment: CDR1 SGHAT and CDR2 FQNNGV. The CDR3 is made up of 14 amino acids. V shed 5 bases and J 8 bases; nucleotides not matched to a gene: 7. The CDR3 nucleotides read TGTGCCAGCAGCCCGGGACTAGCTGTAGATGAGCAGTTCTTC. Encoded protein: CASSPGLAVDEQFF.

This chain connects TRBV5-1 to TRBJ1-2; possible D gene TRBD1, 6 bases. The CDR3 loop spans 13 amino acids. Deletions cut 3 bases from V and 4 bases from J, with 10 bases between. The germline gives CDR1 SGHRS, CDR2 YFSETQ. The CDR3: CASSSRDIYGYTF. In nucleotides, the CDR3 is TGCGCCAGCAGCTCCCGGGACATCTATGGCTACACCTTC.

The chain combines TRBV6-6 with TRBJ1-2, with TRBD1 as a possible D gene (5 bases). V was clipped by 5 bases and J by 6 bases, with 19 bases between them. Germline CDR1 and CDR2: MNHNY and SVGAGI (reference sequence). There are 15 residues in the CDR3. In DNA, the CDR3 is TGTGCCAGCAGTACAACCACCCTTGGGGGGGATGGCTACACCTTC. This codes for CASSTTTLGGDGYTF.

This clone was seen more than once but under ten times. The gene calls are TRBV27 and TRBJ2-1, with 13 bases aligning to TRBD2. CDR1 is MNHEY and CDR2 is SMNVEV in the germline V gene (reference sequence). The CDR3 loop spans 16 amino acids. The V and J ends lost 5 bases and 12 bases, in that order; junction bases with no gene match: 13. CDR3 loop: CASSLWTSGGQRRQFF. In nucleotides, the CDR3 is TGTGCCAGCAGTCTTTGGACTAGCGGGGGACAAAGGAGGCAGTTCTTC.

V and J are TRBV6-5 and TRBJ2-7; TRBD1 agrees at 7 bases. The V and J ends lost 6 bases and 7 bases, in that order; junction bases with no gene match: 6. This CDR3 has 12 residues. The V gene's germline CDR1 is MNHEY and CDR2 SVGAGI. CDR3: CASSRAGGEQYF. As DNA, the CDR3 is TGTGCCAGCAGCCGCGCAGGGGGTGAGCAGTACTTC.

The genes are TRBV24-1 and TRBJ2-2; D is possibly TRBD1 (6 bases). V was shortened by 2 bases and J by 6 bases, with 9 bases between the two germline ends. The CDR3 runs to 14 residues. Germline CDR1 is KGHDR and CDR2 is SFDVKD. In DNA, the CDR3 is TGTGCCACCAGTGATTGGCAGGGGCCCGGGGAGCTGTTTTTT. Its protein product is CATSDWQGPGELFF.

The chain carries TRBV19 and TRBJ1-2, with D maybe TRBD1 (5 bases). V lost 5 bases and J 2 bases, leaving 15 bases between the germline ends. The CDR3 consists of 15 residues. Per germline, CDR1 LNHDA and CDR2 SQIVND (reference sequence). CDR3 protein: CASSGGTLPNYGYTF. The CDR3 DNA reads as TGTGCCAGTAGTGGCGGGACTCTTCCCAACTATGGCTACACCTTC.

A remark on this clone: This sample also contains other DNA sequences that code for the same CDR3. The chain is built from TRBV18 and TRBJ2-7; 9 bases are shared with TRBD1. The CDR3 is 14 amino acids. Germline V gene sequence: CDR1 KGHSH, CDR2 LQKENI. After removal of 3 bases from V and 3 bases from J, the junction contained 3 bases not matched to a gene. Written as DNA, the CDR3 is TGTGCCAGCTCACCGCGACAGGGGGACTACGAGCAGTACTTC. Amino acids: CASSPRQGDYEQYF.

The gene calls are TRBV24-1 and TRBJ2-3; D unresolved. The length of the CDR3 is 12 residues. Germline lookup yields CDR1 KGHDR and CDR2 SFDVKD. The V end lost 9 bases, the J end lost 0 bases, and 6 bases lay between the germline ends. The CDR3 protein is CATGASTDTQYF. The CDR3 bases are TGTGCCACCGGAGCTAGCACAGATACGCAGTATTTT.

CDR3 loop: CASSLRDSEETQYF. CDR3 sequence (DNA): TGCGCCAGCAGCTTGAGGGACAGTGAAGAGACCCAGTACTTC. The chain is built from TRBV5-1 and TRBJ2-5, with TRBD1 identical over 7 bases. The J segment lost 3 bases and the V segment lost 1 base, leaving 3 bases of the junction unmatched. Germline CDR1 reads SGHRS; CDR2 reads YFSETQ. The CDR3 spans 14 residues.

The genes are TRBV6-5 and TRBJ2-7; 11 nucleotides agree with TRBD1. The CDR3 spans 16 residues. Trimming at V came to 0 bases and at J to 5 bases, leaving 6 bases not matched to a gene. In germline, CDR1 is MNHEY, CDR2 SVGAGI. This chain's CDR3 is CASSYSPGTGGHEQYF. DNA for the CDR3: TGTGCCAGCAGTTACTCGCCCGGGACAGGGGGACACGAGCAGTACTTC.

The CDR3 is CASSGGTGSISEAFF. The CDR3 DNA is TGTGCCAGCAGCGGAGGGACAGGGAGTATTTCTGAAGCTTTCTTT. V usage is TRBV7-6 and J usage is TRBJ1-1, with 9 bases fitting TRBD1. Germline V gives CDR1 SGHVS, CDR2 FNYEAQ. The CDR3 contains 15 residues. V lost 5 bases, J lost 6 bases, and 10 bases stayed unmatched. Using reference TRBV7-6 and TRBJ1-1 for the parts outside the CDR3, the full variable domain is GAGVSQSPRYKVTKRGQDVALRCDPISGHVSLYWYRQALGQGPEFLTYFNYEAQQDKSGLPNDRFSAERPEGSISTLTIQRTEQRDSAMYRCASSGGTGSISEAFFGQGTRLTVV.

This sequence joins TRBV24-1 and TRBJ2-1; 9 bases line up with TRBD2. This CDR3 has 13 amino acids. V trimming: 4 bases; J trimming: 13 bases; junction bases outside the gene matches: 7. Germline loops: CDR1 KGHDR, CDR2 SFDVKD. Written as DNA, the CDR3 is TGTGCCACCAGTGACTCGGGACTAGCTGATCAGTTCTTC. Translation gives CATSDSGLADQFF.

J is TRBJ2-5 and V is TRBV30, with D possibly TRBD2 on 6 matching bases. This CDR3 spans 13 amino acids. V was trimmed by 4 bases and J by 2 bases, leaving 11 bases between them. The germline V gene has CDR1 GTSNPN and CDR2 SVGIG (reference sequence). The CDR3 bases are TGTGCCTGGATGACTAGGGGACAAGAGACCCAGTACTTC. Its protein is CAWMTRGQETQYF.

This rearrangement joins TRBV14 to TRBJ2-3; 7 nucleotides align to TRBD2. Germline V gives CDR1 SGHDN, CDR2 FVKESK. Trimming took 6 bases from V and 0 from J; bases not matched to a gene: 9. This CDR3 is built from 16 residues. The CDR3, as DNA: TGTGCCAGCAGGGTAGCGGGCGAAACTAGCACAGATACGCAGTATTTT. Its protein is CASRVAGETSTDTQYF.